These 3 T cell receptor beta chains share one sample of origin, sequenced in a study of shared clonotypes between healthy human individuals. Some clones are missing from TCRdb's copy, which holds only in-frame ones; the method was immunoSEQ multiplex PCR. The sample has under 550,000 clones, 90% to 96% seen once. The sample was naive CD4+ T cells sorted from blood. The subset: CD45RA+ positively selected. The source of these receptors is a woman younger than 45 in good health.

The chain has TRBV2 and TRBJ2-1, with TRBD2 as a possible D gene (6 bases). The CDR3 runs 12 residues. The germline V and J ends were trimmed by 7 bases and 9 bases, with 13 bases remaining between them. CDR1 and CDR2 from the germline V gene are SNHLY and FYNNEI. This CDR3 reads CASTAWEAEQFF. CDR3 DNA: TGTGCCAGCACCGCCTGGGAGGCTGAGCAGTTCTTC.

The chain has TRBV7-2 and TRBJ2-7, with 12 bases fitting TRBD2. In germline, CDR1 is SGHTA, CDR2 FQGNSA. V trimming: 1 base; J trimming: 6 bases; junction bases outside the gene matches: 13. The CDR3 is 18 residues long. The CDR3 spells CASSLVPGALLAGGEQYF. The DNA of the CDR3 is TGTGCCAGCAGCTTAGTACCGGGGGCTTTACTAGCGGGAGGCGAGCAGTACTTC.

The chain joins TRBV6-1 to TRBJ1-1; a weak D match, TRBD1 (5 bases). Per germline, CDR1 MNHNS and CDR2 SASEGT. The CDR3 consists of 11 residues. Trimming cost V 7 bases and J 3 bases, with 6 bases left between them. CDR3 amino acids: CASTGYTEAFF. CDR3 bases: TGTGCCAGCACAGGGTACACTGAAGCTTTCTTT.